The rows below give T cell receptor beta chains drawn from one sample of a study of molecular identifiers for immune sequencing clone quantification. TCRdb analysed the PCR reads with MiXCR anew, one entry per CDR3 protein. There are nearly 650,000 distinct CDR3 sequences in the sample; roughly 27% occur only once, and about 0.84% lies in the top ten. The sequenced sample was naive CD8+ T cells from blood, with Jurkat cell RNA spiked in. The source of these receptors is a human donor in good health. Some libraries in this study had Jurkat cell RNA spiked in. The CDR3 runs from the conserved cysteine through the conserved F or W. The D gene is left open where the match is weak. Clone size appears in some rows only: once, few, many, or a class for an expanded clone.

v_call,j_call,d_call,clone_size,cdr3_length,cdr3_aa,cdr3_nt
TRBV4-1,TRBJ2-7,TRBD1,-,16,CASSHPRQGINHEQYF,TGCGCCAGCAGCCATCCGCGACAGGGGATAAACCACGAGCAGTACTTC
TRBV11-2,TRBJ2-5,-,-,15,CASSLVGVPWETQYF,TGTGCCAGCAGCTTAGTGGGGGTGCCCTGGGAGACCCAGTACTTC
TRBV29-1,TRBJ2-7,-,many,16,CSVVEGNLGPSRGQYF,TGCAGCGTTGTTGAAGGCAACCTAGGGCCTTCTAGAGGGCAGTACTTC
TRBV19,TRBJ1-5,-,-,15,CASSVGGRGNQPQHF,TGTGCCAGTAGTGTGGGGGGCCGGGGAAATCAGCCCCAGCATTTT
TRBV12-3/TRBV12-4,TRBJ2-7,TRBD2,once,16,CASSSTDGLAFVEQYF,TGTGCCAGCAGTTCTACCGACGGACTAGCGTTTGTAGAGCAGTACTTC
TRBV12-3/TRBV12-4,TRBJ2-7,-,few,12,CASSFQGWEQYF,TGTGCCAGCAGCTTTCAGGGGTGGGAGCAGTACTTC
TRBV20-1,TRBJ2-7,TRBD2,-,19,CSARDGPTSGPIIPYAPSF,TGCAGTGCTAGAGATGGCCCGACTAGCGGGCCGATAATACCCTACGCGCCGTCCTTC
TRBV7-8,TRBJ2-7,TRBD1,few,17,CASSLETTGVGSYEQYF,TGTGCCAGCAGCTTAGAGACCACAGGGGTAGGTTCCTACGAGCAGTACTTC
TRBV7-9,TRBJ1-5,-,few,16,CASSFGIPNSNQPQHF,TGTGCCAGCAGCTTTGGGATACCTAATAGCAATCAGCCCCAGCATTTT
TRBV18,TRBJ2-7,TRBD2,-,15,CASSHREGYSYEQYF,TGTGCCAGCTCGCACCGGGAGGGATACTCCTACGAGCAGTACTTC
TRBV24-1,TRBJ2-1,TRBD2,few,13,CATGLAGVHEQFF,TGTGCCACCGGACTAGCGGGAGTTCATGAGCAGTTCTTC
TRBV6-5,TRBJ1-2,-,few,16,CASSYVPRLANYGYTF,TGTGCCAGCAGTTACGTCCCGCGACTAGCTAACTATGGCTACACCTTC
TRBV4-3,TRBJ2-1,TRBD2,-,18,CASSQDFSSGEWGNEQFF,TGCGCCAGCAGCCAAGATTTTTCGAGCGGGGAATGGGGCAATGAGCAGTTCTTC
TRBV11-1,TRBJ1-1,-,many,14,CASSPLGAGTEAFF,TGCGCCAGCAGCCCTCTAGGAGCGGGGACTGAAGCTTTCTTT
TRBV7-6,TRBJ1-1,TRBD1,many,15,CASSQAGQGGTEAFF,TGTGCCAGCAGCCAAGCGGGACAGGGGGGTACTGAAGCTTTCTTT
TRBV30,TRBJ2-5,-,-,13,CAWSLDRGETQYF,TGTGCCTGGAGTTTGGATAGAGGCGAGACCCAGTACTTC
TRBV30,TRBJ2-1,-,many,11,CAWSVNKEQFF,TGTGCCTGGAGTGTCAATAAGGAGCAGTTCTTC